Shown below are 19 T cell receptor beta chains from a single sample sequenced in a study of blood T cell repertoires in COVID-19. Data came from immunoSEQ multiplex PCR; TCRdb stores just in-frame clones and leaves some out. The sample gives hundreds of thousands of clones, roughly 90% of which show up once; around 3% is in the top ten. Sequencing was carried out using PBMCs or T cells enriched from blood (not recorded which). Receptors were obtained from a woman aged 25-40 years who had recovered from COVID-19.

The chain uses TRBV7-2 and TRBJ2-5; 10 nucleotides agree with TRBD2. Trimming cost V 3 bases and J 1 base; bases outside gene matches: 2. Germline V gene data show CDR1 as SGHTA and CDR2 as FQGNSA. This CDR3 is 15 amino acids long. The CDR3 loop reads CASSFQRGGQETQYF. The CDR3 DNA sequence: TGTGCCAGCAGCTTCCAGCGGGGGGGCCAAGAGACCCAGTACTTC.

CDR3 bases: TGTGCCAGTAGGACACAGGGGACTAATGAAAAACTGTTTTTT. It specifies CASRTQGTNEKLFF. The chain links TRBV19 to TRBJ1-4; 7 nucleotides agree with TRBD1. The CDR3 loop spans 14 amino acids. With 6 bases clipped from V and 2 bases from J, the junction kept 3 bases outside the gene matches. Germline V gene sequence: CDR1 LNHDA, CDR2 SQIVND (reference sequence).

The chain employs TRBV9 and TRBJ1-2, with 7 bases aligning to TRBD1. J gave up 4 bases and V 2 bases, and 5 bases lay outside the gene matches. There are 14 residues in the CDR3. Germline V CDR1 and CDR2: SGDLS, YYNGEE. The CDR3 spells CASSVRQGGYGYTF. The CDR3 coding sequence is TGTGCCAGCAGCGTGAGACAGGGAGGCTATGGCTACACCTTC.

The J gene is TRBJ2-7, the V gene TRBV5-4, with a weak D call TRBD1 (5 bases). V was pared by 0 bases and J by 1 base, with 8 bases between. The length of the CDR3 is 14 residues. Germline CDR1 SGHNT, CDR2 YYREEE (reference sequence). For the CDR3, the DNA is TGTGCCAGCAGCTTGGGGGGCTTATCCTACGAGCAGTACTTC. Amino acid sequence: CASSLGGLSYEQYF. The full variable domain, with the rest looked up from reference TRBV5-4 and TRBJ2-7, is ETGVTQSPTHLIKTRGQQVTLRCSSQSGHNTVSWYQQALGQGPQFIFQYYREEENGRGNFPPRFSGLQFPNYSSELNVNALELDDSALYLCASSLGGLSYEQYFGPGTRLTVT.

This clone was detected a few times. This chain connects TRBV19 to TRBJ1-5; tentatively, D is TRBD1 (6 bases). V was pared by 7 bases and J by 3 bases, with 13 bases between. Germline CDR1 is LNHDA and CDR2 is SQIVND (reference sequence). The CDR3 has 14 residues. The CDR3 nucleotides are TGTGCCAGTACCCAGGCAGGGGCCAATCAGCCCCAGCATTTT. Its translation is CASTQAGANQPQHF.

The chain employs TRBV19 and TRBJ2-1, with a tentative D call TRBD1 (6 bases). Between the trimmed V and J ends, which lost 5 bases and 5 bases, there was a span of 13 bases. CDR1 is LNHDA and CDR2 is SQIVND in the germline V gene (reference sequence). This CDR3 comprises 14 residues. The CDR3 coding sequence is TGTGCCAGTAGTTTCCGACAGGCAAACAATGAGCAGTTCTTC. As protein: CASSFRQANNEQFF.

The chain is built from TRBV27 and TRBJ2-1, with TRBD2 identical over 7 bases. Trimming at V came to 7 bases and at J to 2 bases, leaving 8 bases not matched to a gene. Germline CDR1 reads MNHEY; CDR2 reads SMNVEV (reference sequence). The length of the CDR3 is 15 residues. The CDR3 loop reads CASTATSPTYNEQFF. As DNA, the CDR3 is TGTGCCAGCACTGCGACTAGCCCTACCTACAATGAGCAGTTCTTC.

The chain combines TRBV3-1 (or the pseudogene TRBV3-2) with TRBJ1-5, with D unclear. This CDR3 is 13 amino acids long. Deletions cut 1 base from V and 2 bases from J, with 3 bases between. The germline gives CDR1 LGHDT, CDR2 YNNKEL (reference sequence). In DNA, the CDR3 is TGTGCCAGCAGCCAAGCCGGCAATCAGCCCCAGCATTTT. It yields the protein CASSQAGNQPQHF.

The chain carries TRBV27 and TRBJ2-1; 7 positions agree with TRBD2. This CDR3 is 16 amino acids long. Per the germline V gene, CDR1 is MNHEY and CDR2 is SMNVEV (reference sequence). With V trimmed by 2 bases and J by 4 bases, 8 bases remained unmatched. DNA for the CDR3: TGTGCCAGCAGTTTAAATGCGGGAGCCCTATACAATGAGCAGTTCTTC. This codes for CASSLNAGALYNEQFF.

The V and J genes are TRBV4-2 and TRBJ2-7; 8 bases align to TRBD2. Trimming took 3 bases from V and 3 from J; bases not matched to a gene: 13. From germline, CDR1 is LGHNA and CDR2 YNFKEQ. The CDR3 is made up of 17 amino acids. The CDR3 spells CASSHPAGVAGNYEQYF. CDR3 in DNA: TGTGCCAGCAGCCACCCCGCGGGGGTAGCGGGAAACTACGAGCAGTACTTC.

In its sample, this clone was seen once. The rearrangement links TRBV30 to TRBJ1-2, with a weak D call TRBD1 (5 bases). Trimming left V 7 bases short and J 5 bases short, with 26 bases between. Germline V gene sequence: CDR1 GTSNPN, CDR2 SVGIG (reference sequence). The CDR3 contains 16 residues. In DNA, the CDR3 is TGTGCCTCCCCGGGCAGGGCCCCGGGCGTTGGTTATGGCTACACCTTC. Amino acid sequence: CASPGRAPGVGYGYTF.

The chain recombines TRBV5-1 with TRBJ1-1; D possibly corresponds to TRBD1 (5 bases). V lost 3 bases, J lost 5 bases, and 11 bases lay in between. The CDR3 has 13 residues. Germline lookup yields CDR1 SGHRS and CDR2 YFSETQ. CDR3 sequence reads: CASSSQRGTEAFF. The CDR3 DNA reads TGCGCCAGCAGCTCCCAGCGGGGGACTGAAGCTTTCTTT.

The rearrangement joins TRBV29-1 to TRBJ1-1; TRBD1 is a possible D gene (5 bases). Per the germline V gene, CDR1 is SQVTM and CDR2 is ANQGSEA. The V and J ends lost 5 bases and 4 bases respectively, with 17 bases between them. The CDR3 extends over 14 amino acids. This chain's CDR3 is CSVRGPDSITEAFF. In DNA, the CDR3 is TGCAGCGTTAGGGGCCCAGACAGTATCACTGAAGCTTTCTTT.

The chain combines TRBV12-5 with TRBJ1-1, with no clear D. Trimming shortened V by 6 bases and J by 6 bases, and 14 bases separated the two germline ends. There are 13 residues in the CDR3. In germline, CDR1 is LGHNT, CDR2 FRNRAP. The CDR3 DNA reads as TGTGCTAGTGGCCCGGCCCGGGAGGCTGAAGCTTTCTTT. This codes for CASGPAREAEAFF.

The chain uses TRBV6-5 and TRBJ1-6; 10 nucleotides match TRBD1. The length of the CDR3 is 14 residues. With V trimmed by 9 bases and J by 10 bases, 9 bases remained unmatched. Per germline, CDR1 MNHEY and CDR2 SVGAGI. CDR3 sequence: CASTPGQGNSPLHF. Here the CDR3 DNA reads TGTGCCAGTACTCCGGGACAGGGGAACTCACCCCTCCACTTT.

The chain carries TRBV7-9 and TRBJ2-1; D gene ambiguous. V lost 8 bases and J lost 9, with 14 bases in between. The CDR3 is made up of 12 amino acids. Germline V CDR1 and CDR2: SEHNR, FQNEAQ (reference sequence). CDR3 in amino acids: CASAPQVFEQFF. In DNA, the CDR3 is TGTGCCAGCGCACCGCAGGTCTTTGAGCAGTTCTTC.

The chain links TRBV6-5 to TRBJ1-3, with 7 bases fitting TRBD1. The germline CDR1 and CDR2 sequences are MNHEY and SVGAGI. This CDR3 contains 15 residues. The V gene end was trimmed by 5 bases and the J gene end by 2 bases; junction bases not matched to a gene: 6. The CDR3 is CASSIRRGTGNTIYF. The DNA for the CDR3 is TGTGCCAGCAGTATACGCAGGGGGACTGGAAACACCATATATTTT.

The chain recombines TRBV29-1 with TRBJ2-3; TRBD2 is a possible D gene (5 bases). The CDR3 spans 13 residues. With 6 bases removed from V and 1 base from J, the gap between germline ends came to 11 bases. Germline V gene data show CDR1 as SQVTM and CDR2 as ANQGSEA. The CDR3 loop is CSVGDIGTDTQYF. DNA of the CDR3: TGCAGCGTGGGAGACATTGGCACAGATACGCAGTATTTT.

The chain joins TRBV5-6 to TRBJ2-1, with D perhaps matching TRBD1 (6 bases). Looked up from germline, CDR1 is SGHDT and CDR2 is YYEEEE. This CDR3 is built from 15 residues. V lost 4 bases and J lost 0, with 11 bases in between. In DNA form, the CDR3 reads TGTGCCAGCAGCGAGGGGGTCCTCTCCTACAATGAGCAGTTCTTC. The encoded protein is CASSEGVLSYNEQFF.